The clone carrying this T cell receptor (beta chain) has only a few counts. What it binds is not known. Time point noted: newly diagnosed GD, antithyroid drugs for less than 3 months. RNA from PBMCs was the source of the TCR library. J was trimmed by 4 bases and V by 3 bases; bases with no gene match: 1. Germline V gene data show CDR1 as MDHEN and CDR2 as SYDVKM. CDR3 length: 13 amino acids. Assembly of TCR beta libraries relied on iRepertoire HTBI primers together with Arm-PCR of CDR3 regions. TCRdb reprocessed the multiplex PCR reads with MiXCR, giving one entry per CDR3 protein. The sample shows a few hundred thousand distinct CDR3 sequences, approximately 16% of them seen only once. These data originate in a study of regulatory T cells in long-lasting Graves disease. Study summary: Antithyroid drug use was under 3 months in newly diagnosed Graves' patients. Study findings and constraints: Preferential use of TRBV28, TRBJ1-2 and TRBJ2-5 was seen in persistent disease.

The V and J genes are TRBV28 and TRBJ1-2; 8 bases agree with TRBD1. The TCR comes from a female donor with Graves disease. Sequenced here: peripheral blood mononuclear cells (PBMCs), sampled at new diagnosis, from a patient treated with antithyroid drugs. CDR3 nucleotide sequence: TGTGCCAGCAGTTTCGGGACAGGCTATGGCTACACCTTC. Protein: CASSFGTGYGYTF.